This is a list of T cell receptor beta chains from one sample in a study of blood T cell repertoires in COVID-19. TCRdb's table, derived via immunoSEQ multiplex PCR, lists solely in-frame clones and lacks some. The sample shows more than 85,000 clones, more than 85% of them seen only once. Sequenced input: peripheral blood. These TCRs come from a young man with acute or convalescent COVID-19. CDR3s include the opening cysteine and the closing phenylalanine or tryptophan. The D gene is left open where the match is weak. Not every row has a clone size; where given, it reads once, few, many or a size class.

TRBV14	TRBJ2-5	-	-	TGTGCCAGCAGCCAAGATTTCGGGGTCACAGAGACCCAGTACTTC	CASSQDFGVTETQYF
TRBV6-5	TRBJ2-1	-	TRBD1	TGTGCCAGCAGTTCCGGGACAGTCTCCTACAATGAGCAGTTCTTC	CASSSGTVSYNEQFF
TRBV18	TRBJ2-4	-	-	TGTGCCAGCTCACCACCCGAGAGGAGGGCGGCGCAGTACTTC	CASSPPERRAAQYF
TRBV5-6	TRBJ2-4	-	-	TGTGCCAGCAGCTTGGGAGCGGGTTTGGACATTCAGTACTTC	CASSLGAGLDIQYF
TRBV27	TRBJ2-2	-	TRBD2	TGTGCCAGCAGTTCGGGACTAGCGGGGGAAGAGGAGCTGTTTTTT	CASSSGLAGEEELFF
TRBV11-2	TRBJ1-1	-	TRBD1	TGTGCCAGCAGCTTAGGAGGGACAGGGGGTAGGGCTGAAGCTTTCTTT	CASSLGGTGGRAEAFF
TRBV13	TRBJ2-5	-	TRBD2	TGTGCCAGCAGCTTATATAGTAGCGGGGGGGAAGAGACCCAGTACTTC	CASSLYSSGGEETQYF
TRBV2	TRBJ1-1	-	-	TGTGCCAGCAGTTTGGCGGGGGCGAACACTGAAGCTTTCTTT	CASSLAGANTEAFF
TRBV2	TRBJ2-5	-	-	TGTGCCAGCAGGCCGGACAGTGGGGCCGAGACCCAGTACTTC	CASRPDSGAETQYF
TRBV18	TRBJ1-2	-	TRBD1	TGTGCCAGCTCCGAGGACAGGGGCGTCTATGGCTACACCTTC	CASSEDRGVYGYTF
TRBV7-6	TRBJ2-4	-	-	TGTGCCAGCAGCCCCCCTCGGGGTACAGCGAAAGCCAAAAACATTCAGTACTTC	CASSPPRGTAKAKNIQYF
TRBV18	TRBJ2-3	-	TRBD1	TGTGCCAGCTCACCGTCGGTTGGACAGGGAGGACCGACAGATACGCAGTATTTT	CASSPSVGQGGPTDTQYF
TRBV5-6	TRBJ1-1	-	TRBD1	TGTGCCAGCAGCTCTTACAGGGGCAACACTGAAGCTTTCTTT	CASSSYRGNTEAFF
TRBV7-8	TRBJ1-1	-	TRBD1	TGTGCCAGCAGCTTATGGGTGGGGGCAGGGGGCAACACTGAAGCTTTCTTT	CASSLWVGAGGNTEAFF
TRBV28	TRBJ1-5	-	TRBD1	TGTGCCAGCAGCTCCGGGACAGGGCGAAATCAGCCCCAGCATTTT	CASSSGTGRNQPQHF
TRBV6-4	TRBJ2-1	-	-	TGTGCCAGCAGTGATGGAAACAGGCACAATGAGCAGTTCTTC	CASSDGNRHNEQFF
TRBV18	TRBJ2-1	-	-	TGTGCCAGCTCACCACGACCAGGGGACGAGCAGTTCTTC	CASSPRPGDEQFF
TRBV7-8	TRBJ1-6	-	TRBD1	TGTGCCAGCAGCCGGACAGGGACCCACTATAATTCACCCCTCCACTTT	CASSRTGTHYNSPLHF
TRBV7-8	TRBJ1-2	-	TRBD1	TGTGCCAGCAGCCTCGGCCCGAATGGGACAGGGGCGAACTATGGCTACACCTTC	CASSLGPNGTGANYGYTF
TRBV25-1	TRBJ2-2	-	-	TGTGCCAGCAGACTCGCCGGGGAGCTGTTTTTT	CASRLAGELFF
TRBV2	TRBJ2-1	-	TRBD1	TGTGCCAGCAGGGGAGCCTCGGGACAGGGTAACAATGAGCAGTTCTTC	CASRGASGQGNNEQFF
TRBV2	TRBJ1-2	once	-	TGTGCCAGCAGTGCCCAAACAGGAAAATACCGGGGCTACACCTTC	CASSAQTGKYRGYTF
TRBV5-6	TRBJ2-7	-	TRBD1	TGTGCCAGCAGCTTCAGGGGGCGAGAGCAGTACTTC	CASSFRGREQYF
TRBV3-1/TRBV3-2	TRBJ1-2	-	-	TGTGCCAGCAGTTGGACTGTGTGGGATCTAAACTATGGCTACACCTTC	CASSWTVWDLNYGYTF
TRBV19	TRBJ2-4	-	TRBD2	TGTGCCAGTAGTATAGTGGGACTAGCGGGAGGGGGAGCCAAAAACATTCAGTACTTC	CASSIVGLAGGGAKNIQYF
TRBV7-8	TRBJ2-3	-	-	TGTGCCAGCAGCTTACTAGGATTAGCCAACACAGATACGCAGTATTTT	CASSLLGLANTDTQYF
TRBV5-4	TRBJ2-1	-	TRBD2	TGTGCCAGCAGCTTGGGAGCGGGAACTCTCGATGAGCAGTTCTTC	CASSLGAGTLDEQFF
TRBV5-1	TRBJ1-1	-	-	TGCGCCAGCATTGGTAGGCTGGGGGCGGGAGCTTTCTTT	CASIGRLGAGAFF
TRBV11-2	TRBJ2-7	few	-	TGTGCCAGCAGCCAAGGCTATGGTAAAGACATATACGAGCAGTACTTC	CASSQGYGKDIYEQYF
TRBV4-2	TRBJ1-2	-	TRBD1	TGTGCCAGCAGCCCCCGCCCCGGGACAGGTTACTATGGCTACACCTTC	CASSPRPGTGYYGYTF
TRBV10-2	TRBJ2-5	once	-	TGCGCCAGCAGTACTCTAGAGACCCAGTACTTC	CASSTLETQYF
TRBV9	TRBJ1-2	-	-	TGTGCCAGCAGCGTAACGGCACAGAATCTTGGCTACACCTTC	CASSVTAQNLGYTF
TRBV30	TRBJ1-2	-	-	TGTGCCTGGAGCAAGATATCCGGGACTTATGGCTACACCTTC	CAWSKISGTYGYTF
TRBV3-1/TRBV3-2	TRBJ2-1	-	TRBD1	TGTGCCAGCAGCCAAGATCCCGGGACAGGGGGCTACGGTGAGCAGTTCTTC	CASSQDPGTGGYGEQFF
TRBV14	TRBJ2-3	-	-	TGTGCCAGCAGCCAAGAATGGGAATACAGGGAAGGTGCAGATACGCAGTATTTT	CASSQEWEYREGADTQYF
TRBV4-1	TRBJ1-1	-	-	TGCGCCAGCAGCCAAGCCCCATTGTCGAACACTGAAGCTTTCTTT	CASSQAPLSNTEAFF
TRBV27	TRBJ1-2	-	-	TGTGCCAGCAGTTTATTTGCAGGGAGGGACTATGGCTACACCTTC	CASSLFAGRDYGYTF
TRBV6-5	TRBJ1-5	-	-	TGTGCCAGCAGCCCGGACAGAAATCAGCCCCAGCATTTT	CASSPDRNQPQHF
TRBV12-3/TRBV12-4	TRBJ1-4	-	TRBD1	TGTGCCAGCAGCGCGACAGGGAGCGAAAAACTGTTTTTT	CASSATGSEKLFF
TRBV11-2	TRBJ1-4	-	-	TGTGCCAGCAGCCGGAGTCCCGGGGGAAATGAAAAACTGTTTTTT	CASSRSPGGNEKLFF